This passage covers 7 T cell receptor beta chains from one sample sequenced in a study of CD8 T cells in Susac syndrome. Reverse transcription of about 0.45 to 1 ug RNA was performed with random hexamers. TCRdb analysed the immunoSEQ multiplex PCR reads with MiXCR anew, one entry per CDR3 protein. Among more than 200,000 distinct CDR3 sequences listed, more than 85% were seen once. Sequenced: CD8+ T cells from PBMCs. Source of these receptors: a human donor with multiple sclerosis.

The CDR3 DNA reads as TGTGCCAGCAGCTTCCGGGAAGACTACGAGCAGTACTTC. Its protein is CASSFREDYEQYF. This rearrangement joins TRBV5-4 to TRBJ2-7, with TRBD2 as a possible D gene (5 bases). V lost 2 bases, J lost 3 bases, and 9 bases lay in between. There are 13 residues in the CDR3. Germline V CDR1 and CDR2: SGHNT, YYREEE (reference sequence). The full variable domain, in which reference TRBV5-4 and TRBJ2-7 provide the parts outside the CDR3, is ETGVTQSPTHLIKTRGQQVTLRCSSQSGHNTVSWYQQALGQGPQFIFQYYREEENGRGNFPPRFSGLQFPNYSSELNVNALELDDSALYLCASSFREDYEQYFGPGTRLTVT.

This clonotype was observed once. The CDR3, as DNA: TGTGCCAGCACACCAACGGGACAGTTGAGTGTTTATGGCTACACCTTC. This gives the protein CASTPTGQLSVYGYTF. The genes are TRBV7-8 and TRBJ1-2, with 7 bases identical to TRBD1. The CDR3 loop spans 16 amino acids. Germline-derived CDR1 and CDR2 are SGHVS and FQNEAQ. The V segment lost 7 bases and the J segment 5 bases; nucleotides outside the gene matches: 16.

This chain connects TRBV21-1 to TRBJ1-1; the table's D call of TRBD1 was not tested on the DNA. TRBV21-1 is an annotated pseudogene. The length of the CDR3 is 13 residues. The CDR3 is CASIGGGITEAFF. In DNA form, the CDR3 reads TGTGCCAGCATAGGGGGGGGCATTACTGAAGCTTTCTTT.

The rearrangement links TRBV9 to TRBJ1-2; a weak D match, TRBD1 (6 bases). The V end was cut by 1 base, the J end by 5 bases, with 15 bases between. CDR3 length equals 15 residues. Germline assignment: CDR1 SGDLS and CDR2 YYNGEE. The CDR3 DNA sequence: TGTGCCAGCAGCGTACACATTCTAGGGGGTTATGGCTACACCTTC. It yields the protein CASSVHILGGYGYTF. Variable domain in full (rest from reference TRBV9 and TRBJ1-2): DSGVTQTPKHLITATGQRVTLRCSPRSGDLSVYWYQQSLDQGLQFLIQYYNGEERAKGNILERFSAQQFPDLHSELNLSSLELGDSALYFCASSVHILGGYGYTFGSGTRLTVV.

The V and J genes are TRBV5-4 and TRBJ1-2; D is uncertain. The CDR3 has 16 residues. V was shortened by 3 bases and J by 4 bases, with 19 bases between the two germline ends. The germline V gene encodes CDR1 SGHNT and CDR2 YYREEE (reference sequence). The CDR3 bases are TGTGCCAGCAGCTCCATAACATCGGCGGCGGTCTATGGCTACACCTTC. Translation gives CASSSITSAAVYGYTF.

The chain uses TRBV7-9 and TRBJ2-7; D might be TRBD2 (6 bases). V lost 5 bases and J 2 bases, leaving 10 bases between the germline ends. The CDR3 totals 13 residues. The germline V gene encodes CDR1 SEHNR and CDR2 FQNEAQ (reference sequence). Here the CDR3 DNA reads TGTGCCAGCAGCCCCAGGGAGGCCTACGAGCAGTACTTC. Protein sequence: CASSPREAYEQYF.

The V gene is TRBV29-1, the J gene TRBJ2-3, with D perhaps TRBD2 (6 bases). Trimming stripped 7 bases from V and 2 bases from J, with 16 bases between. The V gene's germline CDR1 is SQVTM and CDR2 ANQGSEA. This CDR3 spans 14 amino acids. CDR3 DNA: TGCAGCGCCGAGGGACTGGAAAACACAGATACGCAGTATTTT. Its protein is CSAEGLENTDTQYF.